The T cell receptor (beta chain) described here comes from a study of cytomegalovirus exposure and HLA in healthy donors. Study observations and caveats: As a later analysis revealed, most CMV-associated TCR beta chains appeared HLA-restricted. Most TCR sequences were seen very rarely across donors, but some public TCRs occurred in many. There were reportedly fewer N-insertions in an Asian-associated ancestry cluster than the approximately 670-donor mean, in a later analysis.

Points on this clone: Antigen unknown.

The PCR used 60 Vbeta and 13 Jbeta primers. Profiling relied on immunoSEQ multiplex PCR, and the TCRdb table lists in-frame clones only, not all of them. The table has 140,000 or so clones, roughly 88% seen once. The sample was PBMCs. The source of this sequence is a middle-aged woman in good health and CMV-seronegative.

In nucleotides, the CDR3 is TGTGCCAGCAGTTACCCGGGACAGGCGGGCAACACCATATATTTT. The encoded protein is CASSYPGQAGNTIYF. The rearrangement joins TRBV6-5 to TRBJ1-3; the match to TRBD1 covers 8 bases. The CDR3 runs 15 residues. Unmatched junction bases numbered 7, after V lost 2 bases and J lost 7 bases. Germline V gene data show CDR1 as MNHEY and CDR2 as SVGAGI.